Listed below are T cell receptor beta chains from one sample, sequenced in a study of control samples from healthy donors and cancer patients. Using immunoSEQ multiplex PCR, the repertoire was profiled, and TCRdb retains in-frame clones only, with some absent. The table shows roughly 450,000 clones, with around 90% occurring only once. Sequences were obtained from PBMCs. The receptors stem from a man aged 40-55 years with head and neck cancer. The CDR3 runs from the conserved cysteine through the conserved F or W. Each record gives: D gene, J gene, V gene, clone size, CDR3 DNA, CDR3 protein. A D gene is named only where the DNA matches it firmly. Size tells how often a clone was seen (once, few, many) or the class of an expanded clone, and some rows leave it out.

D gene: TRBD1; J gene: TRBJ1-6; V gene: TRBV27; clone size: NA; CDR3 DNA: TGTGCCAGCAGTCCCCGGGGACAGGGTGTCCGGAATTCACCCCTCCACTTT; CDR3 protein: CASSPRGQGVRNSPLHF
D gene: NA; J gene: TRBJ2-3; V gene: TRBV6-5; clone size: NA; CDR3 DNA: TGTGCCAGCAGAGGGGCAGATACGCAGTATTTT; CDR3 protein: CASRGADTQYF
D gene: NA; J gene: TRBJ1-1; V gene: TRBV27; clone size: once; CDR3 DNA: TGTGCCAGCGTGGGACCCCGCATCATGAACACTGAAGCTTTCTTT; CDR3 protein: CASVGPRIMNTEAFF
D gene: NA; J gene: TRBJ2-3; V gene: TRBV28; clone size: NA; CDR3 DNA: TGTGCCAGCAGTCCCAGCACAGATACGCAGTATTTT; CDR3 protein: CASSPSTDTQYF
D gene: NA; J gene: TRBJ1-4; V gene: TRBV30; clone size: NA; CDR3 DNA: TGTGCCTGGAGTGTACAACCCCCGGGAACTAATGAAAAACTGTTTTTT; CDR3 protein: CAWSVQPPGTNEKLFF
D gene: TRBD1; J gene: TRBJ1-2; V gene: TRBV9; clone size: NA; CDR3 DNA: TGTGCCAGCAGCGCAGATGCCGGGACAGGGCATGGCTACACCTTC; CDR3 protein: CASSADAGTGHGYTF
D gene: NA; J gene: TRBJ2-1; V gene: TRBV18; clone size: NA; CDR3 DNA: TGTGCCAGCTCACCGGTAAAGGGCCCCAATGAGCAGTTCTTC; CDR3 protein: CASSPVKGPNEQFF
D gene: TRBD1; J gene: TRBJ2-7; V gene: TRBV30; clone size: NA; CDR3 DNA: TGTGCCTGGAGTATCGGCGGGACAGGGTTCTACGAGCAGTACTTC; CDR3 protein: CAWSIGGTGFYEQYF
D gene: NA; J gene: TRBJ1-5; V gene: TRBV24-1; clone size: NA; CDR3 DNA: TGTGCCACCAGTGGGCGGTATGGCAATCAGCCCCAGCATTTT; CDR3 protein: CATSGRYGNQPQHF
D gene: TRBD1; J gene: TRBJ1-4; V gene: TRBV9; clone size: NA; CDR3 DNA: TGTGCCAGCAGCGTAGGACAGGGTTTAGGTGAAAAACTGTTTTTT; CDR3 protein: CASSVGQGLGEKLFF
D gene: NA; J gene: TRBJ1-1; V gene: TRBV6-5; clone size: NA; CDR3 DNA: TGTGCCAGCAGTACCGGTCCAGGACTCCTTCCTGAAGCTTTCTTT; CDR3 protein: CASSTGPGLLPEAFF